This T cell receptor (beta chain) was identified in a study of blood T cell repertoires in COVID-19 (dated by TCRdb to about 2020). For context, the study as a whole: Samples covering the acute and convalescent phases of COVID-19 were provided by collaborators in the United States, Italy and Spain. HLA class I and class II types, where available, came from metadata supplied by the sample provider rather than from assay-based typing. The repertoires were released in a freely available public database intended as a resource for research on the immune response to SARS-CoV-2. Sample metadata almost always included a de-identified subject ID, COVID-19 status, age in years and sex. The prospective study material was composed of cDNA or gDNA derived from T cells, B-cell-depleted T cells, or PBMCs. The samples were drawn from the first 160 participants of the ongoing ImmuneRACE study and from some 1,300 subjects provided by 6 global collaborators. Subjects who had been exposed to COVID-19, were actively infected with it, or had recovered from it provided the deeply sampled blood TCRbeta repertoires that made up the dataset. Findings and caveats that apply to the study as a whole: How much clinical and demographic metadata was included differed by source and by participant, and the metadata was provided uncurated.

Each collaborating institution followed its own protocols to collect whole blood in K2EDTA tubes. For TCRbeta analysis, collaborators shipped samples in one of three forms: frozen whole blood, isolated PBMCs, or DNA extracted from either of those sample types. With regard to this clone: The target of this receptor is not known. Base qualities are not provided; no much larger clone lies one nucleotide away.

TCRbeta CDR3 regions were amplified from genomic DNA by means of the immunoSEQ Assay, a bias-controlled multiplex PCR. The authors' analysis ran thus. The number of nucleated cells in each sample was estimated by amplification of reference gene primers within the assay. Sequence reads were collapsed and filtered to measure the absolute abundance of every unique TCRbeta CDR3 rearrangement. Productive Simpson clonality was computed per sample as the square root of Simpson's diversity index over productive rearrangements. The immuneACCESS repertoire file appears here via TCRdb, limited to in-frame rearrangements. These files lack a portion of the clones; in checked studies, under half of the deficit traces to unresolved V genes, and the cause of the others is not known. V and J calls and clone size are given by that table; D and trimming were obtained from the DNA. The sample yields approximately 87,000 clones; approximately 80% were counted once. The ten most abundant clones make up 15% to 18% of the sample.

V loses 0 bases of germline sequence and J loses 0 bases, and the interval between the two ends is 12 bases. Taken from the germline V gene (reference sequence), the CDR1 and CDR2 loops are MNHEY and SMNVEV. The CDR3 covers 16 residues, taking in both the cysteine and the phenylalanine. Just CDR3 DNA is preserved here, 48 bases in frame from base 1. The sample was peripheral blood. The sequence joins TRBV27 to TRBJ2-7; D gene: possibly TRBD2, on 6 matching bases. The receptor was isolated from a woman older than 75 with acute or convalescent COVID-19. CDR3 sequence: CASSLSGGINSYEQYF. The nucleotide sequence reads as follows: TGTGCCAGCAGTTTATCAGGAGGGATCAACTCCTACGAGCAGTACTTC.